The 8 T cell receptor beta chains listed next were all sequenced from one sample in a study of technical replicates of blood from a few donors. Using immunoSEQ multiplex PCR, the repertoire was profiled, and TCRdb retains in-frame clones only, with some absent. The sample includes around 68,000 clones, around 97% of them seen just once. The sequenced sample consisted of T cells isolated from PBMCs. Receptors were obtained from a human donor in good health.

The chain carries TRBV11-2 and TRBJ2-2, with 7 bases aligning to TRBD2. Trimming took 3 bases from V and 7 from J; bases not matched to a gene: 8. Germline lookup yields CDR1 SGHAT and CDR2 FQNNGV. The CDR3 extends over 15 amino acids. CDR3 in amino acids: CASSFISGAYGELFF. The CDR3 DNA is TGTGCCAGCAGCTTTATAAGCGGGGCTTACGGGGAGCTGTTTTTT.

V usage is TRBV15 and J usage is TRBJ2-7; D may be TRBD2 (5 bases). The V gene lost 0 bases and the J gene lost 1 base, with 10 bases spanning the gap. From germline, CDR1 is LNHNV and CDR2 YYDKDF (reference sequence). The CDR3 has 15 residues. CDR3 sequence (DNA): TGTGCCACCAGCAGAGATGGAGGAGTTTCCTACGAGCAGTACTTC. Translating gives CATSRDGGVSYEQYF.

The rearrangement links TRBV6-6 to TRBJ2-7, with 10 bases lining up with TRBD2. This CDR3 region has 15 residues. V lost 1 base and J lost 3; bases outside the gene matches: 3. Germline-derived CDR1 and CDR2 are MNHNY and SVGAGI (reference sequence). CDR3 protein: CASSYFPSGSYEQYF. In nucleotides, the CDR3 is TGTGCCAGCAGTTACTTTCCTAGCGGGAGCTACGAGCAGTACTTC.

The CDR3: CATGRVSYEQYF. CDR3 sequence (DNA): TGTGCCACCGGTCGGGTCTCCTACGAGCAGTACTTC. V gene TRBV6-1 combines with J gene TRBJ2-7; D is uncertain. From germline, CDR1 is MNHNS and CDR2 SASEGT. V lost 10 bases, J lost 0 bases, and 10 bases lay in between. The CDR3 extends over 12 amino acids.

The gene calls are TRBV19 and TRBJ2-5, with TRBD2 identical over 12 bases. Germline V lookup: CDR1 LNHDA, CDR2 SQIVND (reference sequence). Trimming took 6 bases from V and 1 from J; bases not matched to a gene: 3. This CDR3 comprises 15 residues. The CDR3 spells CASSRTSGVQETQYF. The CDR3 DNA reads as TGTGCCAGTAGCAGGACTAGCGGGGTCCAAGAGACCCAGTACTTC.

V usage is TRBV27 and J usage is TRBJ2-7; TRBD1 is a possible D gene (6 bases). Germline-derived CDR1 and CDR2 are MNHEY and SMNVEV (reference sequence). Trimming took 6 bases from V and 2 from J, leaving 17 bases between them. The CDR3 loop spans 15 amino acids. DNA for the CDR3: TGTGCCAGCAGGGCCTCAGGGGTTGGGGCCTACGAGCAGTACTTC. It encodes CASRASGVGAYEQYF.

This chain uses TRBV25-1 with TRBJ2-2; 9 bases map to TRBD1. The CDR3 loop spans 18 amino acids. CDR1 MGHDK and CDR2 SYGVNS come from the germline V gene. J gave up 6 bases and V 6 bases, and 17 bases lay outside the gene matches. This CDR3 is CASSENILSRDRAGELFF. CDR3 in DNA: TGTGCCAGCAGCGAAAATATTCTCTCCCGGGACAGGGCCGGGGAGCTGTTTTTT.

The V call is TRBV29-1, the J call TRBJ2-7; no definite D call. Trimming removed 0 bases from V and 0 bases from J, with 6 bases in between. The CDR3 spans 13 residues. Germline CDR1 and CDR2: SQVTM and ANQGSEA. DNA of the CDR3: TGCAGCGTTGAAGATCCGGGCTCCTACGAGCAGTACTTC. Residues: CSVEDPGSYEQYF.